Following are 12 T cell receptor beta chains from one sample sequenced in a study of blood T cells in healthy people across ages. It was with a sample-barcoded 5' primer and a J-beta primer mix that a second PCR of about 6 to 12 cycles was run. Each CDR3 protein gets one entry after TCRdb re-called the 5' RACE reads with MiXCR. The repertoire includes about 800,000 distinct CDR3 sequences, 20% to 25% of them detected once, and 3% to 4% sits in the top ten. The sample was also reused in another study, on T cells of mothers and their children.

Sequenced sample: blood. These receptors were collected from a boy younger than 18 in good health.

This chain uses TRBV2 with TRBJ2-3; D not resolved. This CDR3 has 15 residues. Deletions cut 7 bases from V and 2 bases from J, with 16 bases between. Germline V lookup: CDR1 SNHLY, CDR2 FYNNEI. The CDR3 DNA follows: TGTGCCAGCAACCCTGTCGAAGTCGCCACAGATACGCAGTATTTT. This gives the protein CASNPVEVATDTQYF.

The chain uses TRBV5-1 and TRBJ2-5, with 11 bases matching TRBD2. The V gene end was trimmed by 0 bases and the J gene end by 9 bases; junction bases not matched to a gene: 4. CDR3 length: 14 residues. Germline V gives CDR1 SGHRS, CDR2 YFSETQ. The CDR3 sequence: CASSLGTSGRSQYF. CDR3 nucleotides: TGCGCCAGCAGCTTGGGAACTAGCGGGAGATCCCAGTACTTC.

This clonotype was detected only a few times. CDR3 coding DNA: TGCGCCAGCACTTCCTCCAGCGGGAAGACAGATACGCAGTATTTT. It specifies CASTSSSGKTDTQYF. This chain uses TRBV5-1 with TRBJ2-3; TRBD2 matches 7 bases. The CDR3 runs 15 residues. J gave up 3 bases and V 6 bases, and 10 bases lay outside the gene matches. Per germline, CDR1 SGHRS and CDR2 YFSETQ.

The V call is TRBV5-1, the J call TRBJ2-1, with TRBD2 identical over 9 bases. The CDR3 is 14 residues long. The junction had 9 bases not matched to a gene; V was cut back by 6 bases and J by 8 bases. CDR1 SGHRS and CDR2 YFSETQ come from the germline V gene. In nucleotides, the CDR3 is TGCGCCAGCATCGGCGGGAGGGCCATCGATGAGCAGTTCTTC. Protein product: CASIGGRAIDEQFF.

This chain connects TRBV5-1 to TRBJ2-5, with TRBD1 identical over 8 bases. The CDR3 covers 16 residues. V was pared by 1 base and J by 4 bases, with 9 bases of the junction left unmatched. The germline V gene has CDR1 SGHRS and CDR2 YFSETQ. The CDR3 DNA is TGCGCCAGCAGCTTGTCCGCCGGAACAGGGGGAGAGACCCAGTACTTC. Its protein product is CASSLSAGTGGETQYF.

This clonotype came up a few times. The genes are TRBV28 and TRBJ2-5; 8 positions agree with TRBD2. The DNA end favors TRBJ2-1, so the J call may be wrong. This CDR3 has 16 amino acids. Germline V gives CDR1 MDHEN, CDR2 SYDVKM. CDR3 loop: CASSSVAGRVFDEQFF. CDR3 coding DNA: TGTGCCAGCAGTTCCGTAGCGGGGCGGGTATTCGATGAGCAGTTCTTC.

This clonotype was recorded a few times. The J gene is TRBJ2-1, the V gene TRBV9; 7 nucleotides line up with TRBD1. Germline values: CDR1 SGDLS, CDR2 YYNGEE. The trim removed 0 bases at V and 2 bases at J, leaving 2 bases unmatched. This CDR3 is built from 15 residues. Written as DNA, the CDR3 is TGTGCCAGCAGCGTAGGGGACAGTCCCTACAATGAGCAGTTCTTC. This codes for CASSVGDSPYNEQFF.

This clonotype was counted only a few times. V is TRBV5-4 and J is TRBJ2-2; no clear D gene. Germline-derived CDR1 and CDR2 are SGHNT and YYREEE (reference sequence). Trimming stripped 3 bases from V and 4 bases from J, with 10 bases between. CDR3 size: 14 residues. The CDR3 sequence is CASSSLLGTGELFF. In nucleotides, the CDR3 is TGTGCCAGCAGCTCCTTGCTCGGCACCGGGGAGCTGTTTTTT.

In its sample, this clonotype was seen a few times. The rearrangement links TRBV11-1 to TRBJ2-1, with D hard to call. The last part of the DNA fits TRBJ2-7 better; the J call may be wrong. Germline CDR1 SGHAT, CDR2 FQDESV (reference sequence). There are 14 residues in the CDR3. The CDR3 sequence is CASSLTTLAYEQYF. CDR3 DNA sequence: TGTGCCAGCAGCTTGACCACTCTTGCCTACGAGCAGTACTTC.

V and J are TRBV20-1 and TRBJ2-1, with a possible D match to TRBD1 (6 bases). Germline V gene data show CDR1 as DFQATT and CDR2 as SNEGSKA (reference sequence). V was cut by 5 bases and J by 7 bases, with 9 bases left in between. The CDR3 sequence is 11 residues long. The chain's CDR3 is CSAPQGNEQFF. The CDR3 DNA follows: TGCAGTGCTCCCCAGGGGAATGAGCAGTTCTTC.

This clonotype was detected only a few times. J is TRBJ2-7 and V is TRBV15; 9 bases are shared with TRBD2. Per germline, CDR1 LNHNV and CDR2 YYDKDF (reference sequence). V lost 8 bases, J lost 7 bases, and 9 bases stayed unmatched. This CDR3 has 13 residues. This CDR3 is CATHSGRTGEQYF. Written as DNA, the CDR3 is TGTGCCACCCATAGCGGGAGAACGGGGGAGCAGTACTTC.

This chain uses TRBV6-6 with TRBJ1-6; no firm D call. CDR3 size: 15 residues. Between the trimmed V and J ends, which lost 6 bases and 9 bases, there was a span of 18 bases. Looked up from germline, CDR1 is MNHNY and CDR2 is SVGAGI (reference sequence). The CDR3 here is CASSRLESIGSPLHF. Written as DNA, the CDR3 is TGTGCCAGCAGCCGCTTGGAGAGCATTGGTTCACCCCTCCACTTT.